Listed here is a single T cell receptor (beta chain). The antigen is undetermined. V was clipped by 3 bases and J by 0 bases, with 3 bases between them. Germline V gene data show CDR1 as SNHLY and CDR2 as FYNNEI. The CDR3 has 12 residues. This sample was included in a study of shared clonotypes between healthy human individuals. Broader study findings: A small donor pool kept down the genetic and exposure-history diversity that was represented.

Naive CD8 populations comprised CD45RO-negative cells positively selected for CCR7, excluding terminally differentiated effector memory CD45RA+ cells. The method was immunoSEQ multiplex PCR; TCRdb's version includes in-frame clones alone and lacks a portion of them. Here the sample spans hundreds of thousands of clones, over 95% being singletons. The sequence was collected from a woman aged 30 to 39 in good health. The J gene is TRBJ2-7, the V gene TRBV2; D is ambiguous. The sequencing sample was made of naive CD8+ T cells sorted from blood. For the CDR3, the DNA is TGTGCCAGCAGTGAGCCCTCCTACGAGCAGTACTTC. Amino acids: CASSEPSYEQYF.